This T cell receptor (beta chain) originates from a study of CD4 T cells in relation to SARS-CoV-2 and coronaviruses. Overall study context: ViraFEST: approximately 10-day antigen culture of PBMCs, then TCR beta CDR3 sequencing.

On this clone itself: Its antigen is currently unknown.

CDR1 and CDR2 from the germline V gene are SGHRS and YFSETQ. This CDR3 region has 16 residues. Trimming took 3 bases from V and 5 from J; bases not matched to a gene: 9. Sorted naive or memory CD4+ cells met CEF peptides for approximately ten days. CEF-cultured naive and memory CD4+ T cell DNA got survey-level sequencing. The method was immunoSEQ multiplex PCR; TCRdb's version includes in-frame clones alone and lacks a portion of them. The sample holds about 41,000 clones; nearly 85% are singletons and the top ten take 1% to 1.5%. The receptor was isolated from an adult with COVID-19. Material: naive CD4+ T cells from PBMCs, cultured in vitro. Stated subset: naive CD4+ T cells isolated by negative enrichment. V usage is TRBV5-1 and J usage is TRBJ2-2; TRBD2 agrees at 8 bases. CDR3 bases: TGCGCCAGCAGCTGGAGCGGCGGGAGGACAACCGGGGAGCTGTTTTTT. Translated: CASSWSGGRTTGELFF.